The rows below give T cell receptor beta chains drawn from one sample of a study of early stage breast cancer tumors. The repertoire was sequenced with immunoSEQ multiplex PCR; TCRdb's copy has only in-frame clones and lacks some. The table lists about 38,000 clones, over 65% of them singletons. Sequencing used blood. The receptors originated from a person in their sixties or seventies with breast cancer. Both conserved end residues are part of each CDR3. A D gene is named only where the DNA matches it firmly. Clone size appears in some rows only: once, few, many, or a class for an expanded clone.

clone size,J gene,D gene,V gene,CDR3 DNA,CDR3 protein
few,TRBJ2-7,TRBD2,TRBV5-6,TGTGCCAGCAGCTGGGGGGGAGCGGGGGCCATCTACGAGCAGTACTTC,CASSWGGAGAIYEQYF
NA,TRBJ2-6,TRBD2,TRBV5-6,TGTGCCACCTCCGGGACTAGCGGGGGGAGTGGGGCCAACGTCCTGACTTTC,CATSGTSGGSGANVLTF
NA,TRBJ1-1,NA,TRBV6-1,TGTGCCAGCAGTGAAGCCCCCCAGGGACTAACTGAAGCTTTCTTT,CASSEAPQGLTEAFF
NA,TRBJ1-6,NA,TRBV11-1,TGTGCCAGCAGCCGAACCGACAGCAAAAATTCACCCCTCCACTTT,CASSRTDSKNSPLHF
NA,TRBJ1-4,NA,TRBV4-1,TGCGCCAGCAGCCAAGCCTATGAAAAACTGTTTTTT,CASSQAYEKLFF
NA,TRBJ1-3,NA,TRBV7-9,TGTGCCAGCAGGTCCCCGCGAGACCGCCCAAGCTCTGGAAACACCATATATTTT,CASRSPRDRPSSGNTIYF
NA,TRBJ2-5,TRBD1,TRBV7-2,TGTGCCAGCAGCTCGGGACAGGGTATAGAGACCCAGTACTTC,CASSSGQGIETQYF
once,TRBJ1-1,NA,TRBV21-1,TGTGCCAGCAGCAAAGCGGTGGACACCGACACTGAAGCTTTCTTT,CASSKAVDTDTEAFF
few,TRBJ1-1,NA,TRBV19,TGTGCCAGTAGTACTCCGTGGGGGGGTGACACTGAAGCTTTCTTT,CASSTPWGGDTEAFF
NA,TRBJ2-3,TRBD2,TRBV7-9,TGTGCCAGCAGCCCGCGATTAGCGGGAGATCGGGATACGCAGTATTTT,CASSPRLAGDRDTQYF
few,TRBJ2-7,NA,TRBV11-2,TGTGCCAGCAGCCCTACACTAGTTACCCACGAGCAGTACTTC,CASSPTLVTHEQYF
NA,TRBJ1-6,NA,TRBV5-1,TGCGCCAGCAGCTTGGGTTCAACGAACTCCTATAATTCACCCCTCCACTTT,CASSLGSTNSYNSPLHF
NA,TRBJ1-2,NA,TRBV29-1,TGCAGCGTTGTCGGGGGGGACTATGGCTACACCTTC,CSVVGGDYGYTF
NA,TRBJ2-7,TRBD1,TRBV7-9,TGTGCCAGCAGCGTCCGGGACAGGGGCTCCTACGAGCAGTACTTC,CASSVRDRGSYEQYF
NA,TRBJ2-3,NA,TRBV11-1,TGTGCCAGCAGCTTAGCGGCACCAACAGATACGCAGTATTTT,CASSLAAPTDTQYF
NA,TRBJ2-1,NA,TRBV19,TGTGCCAGTAGTATACAGGGGCTGGGGGGCAGCAATGAGCAGTTCTTC,CASSIQGLGGSNEQFF
NA,TRBJ1-5,NA,TRBV6-5,TGTGCCAGCAGTTACCCTGGGGAGCCCCAGCATTTT,CASSYPGEPQHF
few,TRBJ1-5,TRBD1,TRBV6-1,TGTGCCAGCAGTGGACCACCGGACAGGCCAAATCAGCCCCAGCATTTT,CASSGPPDRPNQPQHF
NA,TRBJ1-1,NA,TRBV9,TGTGCCAGCAGCCGCAGCCCAGGGCAAACTGAAGCTTTCTTT,CASSRSPGQTEAFF
NA,TRBJ2-7,TRBD2,TRBV18,TGTGCCAGCTCACCAGGGACTAGCGGCTACGAGCAGTACTTC,CASSPGTSGYEQYF
NA,TRBJ1-1,NA,TRBV6-1,TGTGCCTCCTTGGGGAGGTTGGACACTGAAGCTTTCTTT,CASLGRLDTEAFF
NA,TRBJ2-7,TRBD1,TRBV7-9,TGTGCCAGCAGCCGGGACAGGGGGCCTCCGGAGACCTACGAGCAGTACTTC,CASSRDRGPPETYEQYF
NA,TRBJ1-2,NA,TRBV19,TGTGCCAGTAGTCAGAGGCAGAACTATGGCTACACCTTC,CASSQRQNYGYTF
NA,TRBJ1-2,TRBD1,TRBV28,TGTGCCAGCAGTCGTTTGGACAGGACCTATGGCTACACCTTC,CASSRLDRTYGYTF
NA,TRBJ2-7,NA,TRBV6-1,TGTGCCAGCGGGGCCGACAGTCCCTACGAGCAGTACTTC,CASGADSPYEQYF
once,TRBJ2-3,NA,TRBV7-9,TGTGCCAGCAGTTTGAGCGGAAGCACAGATACGCAGTATTTT,CASSLSGSTDTQYF
few,TRBJ2-5,NA,TRBV7-2,TGTGCCAGCAGCCGTAGCGGAAACTCGGAGACCCAGTACTTC,CASSRSGNSETQYF
NA,TRBJ2-7,NA,TRBV4-1,TGCGCCAGCAGCCAAGATCACGCGACCGGGACCTCGCTTCGGTACGAGCAGTACTTC,CASSQDHATGTSLRYEQYF